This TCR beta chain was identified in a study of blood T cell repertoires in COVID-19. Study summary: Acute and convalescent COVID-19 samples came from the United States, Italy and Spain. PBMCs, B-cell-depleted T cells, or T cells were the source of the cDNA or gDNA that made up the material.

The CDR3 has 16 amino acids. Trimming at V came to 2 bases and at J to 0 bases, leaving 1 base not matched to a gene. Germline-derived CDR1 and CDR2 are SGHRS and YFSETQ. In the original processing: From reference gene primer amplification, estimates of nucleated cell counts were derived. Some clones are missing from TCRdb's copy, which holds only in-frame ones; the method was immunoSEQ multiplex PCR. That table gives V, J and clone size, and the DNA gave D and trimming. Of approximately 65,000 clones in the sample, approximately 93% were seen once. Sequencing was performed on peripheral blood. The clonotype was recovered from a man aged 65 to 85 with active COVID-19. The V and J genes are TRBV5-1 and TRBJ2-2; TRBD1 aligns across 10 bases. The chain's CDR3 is CASSLGQGANTGELFF. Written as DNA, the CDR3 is TGCGCCAGCAGCTTAGGACAGGGGGCGAACACCGGGGAGCTGTTTTTT.